A single sample is the source of the 29 T cell receptor beta chains below, sequenced in a study of cytomegalovirus exposure and HLA in healthy donors. 13 Jbeta primers and 60 Vbeta primers were used for the PCR. The repertoire was sequenced with immunoSEQ multiplex PCR; TCRdb's copy has only in-frame clones and lacks some. The sample carries 150,000 to 200,000 clones, roughly 80% recorded once. Material for sequencing was PBMCs. These receptors all stem from a man aged 18 to 29 in good health and CMV-seropositive.

The V and J genes are TRBV28 and TRBJ1-2, with D possibly being TRBD1 (5 bases). CDR3 length equals 14 residues. Germline CDR1 is MDHEN and CDR2 is SYDVKM. Trimming left V 11 bases short and J 0 bases short, with 16 bases between. This chain's CDR3 is CAGGGGPPNYGYTF. The DNA for the CDR3 is TGTGCCGGGGGGGGAGGTCCCCCTAACTATGGCTACACCTTC.

This sequence joins TRBV9 and TRBJ2-7; 8 bases map to TRBD1. Per germline, CDR1 SGDLS and CDR2 YYNGEE. V was clipped by 3 bases and J by 2 bases; unmatched bases: 7. The CDR3 covers 15 residues. DNA of the CDR3: TGTGCCAGCAGCGCCCAGGGGGCAGGACCCTACGAGCAGTACTTC. It translates to CASSAQGAGPYEQYF.

This clone was picked up one time. J is TRBJ1-1 and V is TRBV4-1, with D possibly TRBD1 on 5 matching bases. The CDR3 runs to 14 residues. V was cut by 1 base and J by 1 base, with 7 bases left in between. CDR1 is MGHRA and CDR2 is YSYEKL in the germline V gene. The CDR3 nucleotides read TGCGCCAGCAGCCAAGGGGGCTCGAACACTGAAGCTTTCTTT. Translating gives CASSQGGSNTEAFF.

This sequence joins TRBV7-2 and TRBJ1-2, with 8 bases fitting TRBD1. V was pared by 1 base and J by 5 bases, with 6 bases of the junction left unmatched. CDR1 is SGHTA, CDR2 FQGNSA, per germline. The CDR3 is 15 amino acids. In DNA form, the CDR3 reads TGTGCCAGCAGCTTAGTGGACAGGGTGGGGTATGGCTACACCTTC. Encoded protein: CASSLVDRVGYGYTF.

The chain uses TRBV18 and TRBJ1-2; D gene ambiguous. Germline V CDR1 and CDR2: KGHSH, LQKENI. This CDR3 has 11 residues. Trimming shortened V by 3 bases and J by 4 bases, and 3 bases separated the two germline ends. The CDR3, as DNA: TGTGCCAGCTCACCCTCCTATGGCTACACCTTC. Its protein product is CASSPSYGYTF.

The J gene is TRBJ2-7, the V gene TRBV28; 11 positions agree with TRBD2. The CDR3 spans 16 residues. Trimming cost V 4 bases and J 4 bases; bases outside gene matches: 9. The germline CDR1 and CDR2 sequences are MDHEN and SYDVKM. The CDR3 nucleotides read TGTGCCAGCAGTTACCCCCCCCGACTAGCGGGGTACGAGCAGTACTTC. It is translated as CASSYPPRLAGYEQYF.

V usage is TRBV4-2 and J usage is TRBJ2-1; tentative D call: TRBD2 (6 bases). CDR3 length: 15 amino acids. Germline loops: CDR1 LGHNA, CDR2 YNFKEQ. V was cut by 4 bases and J by 1 base, with 11 bases left in between. The CDR3 DNA reads as TGTGCCAGCAGCCCCGAGGCGGGGTCCTACAATGAGCAGTTCTTC. This encodes CASSPEAGSYNEQFF.

This chain joins TRBV5-1 and TRBJ2-5, with no clear D. CDR3 size: 12 residues. Germline CDR1 and CDR2: SGHRS and YFSETQ. The V and J ends lost 1 base and 2 bases respectively, with 3 bases between them. CDR3: CASSLQQETQYF. In DNA, the CDR3 is TGCGCCAGCAGCTTGCAACAAGAGACCCAGTACTTC.

This clone has a handful of counts. This chain uses TRBV30 with TRBJ2-2; 9 bases are shared with TRBD2. The trim removed 3 bases at V and 8 bases at J, leaving 10 bases unmatched. CDR3 length: 15 residues. Germline CDR1 and CDR2: GTSNPN and SVGIG (reference sequence). CDR3 sequence reads: CAWSAGGPGGGELFF. The CDR3 coding sequence is TGTGCCTGGAGCGCGGGAGGGCCGGGGGGTGGGGAGCTGTTTTTT.

The chain recombines TRBV4-1 with TRBJ2-7, with a tentative D call TRBD1 (6 bases). V was shortened by 4 bases and J by 0 bases, with 13 bases between the two germline ends. This CDR3 spans 15 amino acids. CDR1 and CDR2 (germline): MGHRA, YSYEKL. For the CDR3, the DNA is TGCGCCAGCAGCCTTCGACAGGCAAACTCCTACGAGCAGTACTTC. Protein: CASSLRQANSYEQYF.

The chain couples TRBV6-1 to TRBJ1-1; D not resolved. V lost 4 bases to trimming and J lost 1 base, with 7 bases between them. The germline V gene has CDR1 MNHNS and CDR2 SASEGT. The CDR3 consists of 13 residues. CDR3 sequence (DNA): TGTGCCAGCAGTGGGGAGAAGAACACTGAAGCTTTCTTT. Protein sequence: CASSGEKNTEAFF.

There are a few counts of this clone. The chain carries TRBV2 and TRBJ1-1; 7 nucleotides agree with TRBD1. The CDR3 is 12 amino acids. Trimming removed 6 bases from V and 6 bases from J; junction bases left unmatched: 4. CDR1 and CDR2 from the germline V gene are SNHLY and FYNNEI. The CDR3 protein is CASRRDRAEAFF. CDR3 coding DNA: TGTGCCAGCAGGAGAGACAGGGCTGAAGCTTTCTTT.

This chain joins TRBV7-9 and TRBJ2-1; 8 bases fit TRBD2. CDR1 SEHNR and CDR2 FQNEAQ come from the germline V gene (reference sequence). The CDR3 is made up of 15 amino acids. Trimming took 5 bases from V and 4 from J; bases not matched to a gene: 7. CDR3 sequence reads: CASSPPAGDYNEQFF. The CDR3 coding sequence is TGTGCCAGCAGCCCTCCAGCGGGAGATTACAATGAGCAGTTCTTC.

V usage is TRBV4-2 and J usage is TRBJ2-1, with 8 bases that match TRBD2. CDR3 size: 14 residues. V lost 4 bases and J lost 5; bases outside the gene matches: 4. Germline assignment: CDR1 LGHNA and CDR2 YNFKEQ. The DNA of the CDR3 is TGTGCCAGCAGCCCCCCGGGACTAGACAATGAGCAGTTCTTC. Translation: CASSPPGLDNEQFF.

This clone was detected only once. The gene calls are TRBV19 and TRBJ1-5, with 7 bases identical to TRBD1. The CDR3 totals 16 residues. The germline V gene has CDR1 LNHDA and CDR2 SQIVND (reference sequence). V lost 4 bases and J lost 1; bases outside the gene matches: 7. The CDR3 nucleotides read TGTGCCAGTAGTACTGGACACAGGGGAAGCAATCAGCCCCAGCATTTT. The encoded protein is CASSTGHRGSNQPQHF.

This clone has a single count. This chain links TRBV30 with TRBJ1-3; D is undetermined. The CDR3 is 13 amino acids. Germline loops: CDR1 GTSNPN, CDR2 SVGIG (reference sequence). Trimming pared 0 bases from V and 3 bases from J, leaving 6 bases between. The CDR3 sequence: CAWSVLRGNTIYF. In nucleotides, the CDR3 is TGTGCCTGGAGTGTACTGCGTGGAAACACCATATATTTT.

This chain uses TRBV5-4 with TRBJ1-4; D is possibly TRBD1 (6 bases). The V gene lost 0 bases and the J gene lost 11 bases, with 8 bases spanning the gap. The V gene's germline CDR1 is SGHNT and CDR2 YYREEE (reference sequence). The length of the CDR3 is 12 residues. CDR3 nucleotides: TGTGCCAGCAGCTTGGGTCAGGGGAAACTGTTTTTT. It yields the protein CASSLGQGKLFF. Complete variable domain (other parts from reference TRBV5-4 and TRBJ1-4): ETGVTQSPTHLIKTRGQQVTLRCSSQSGHNTVSWYQQALGQGPQFIFQYYREEENGRGNFPPRFSGLQFPNYSSELNVNALELDDSALYLCASSLGQGKLFFGSGTQLSVL.

This chain links TRBV11-2 with TRBJ2-1, with 7 bases fitting TRBD2. Germline V gives CDR1 SGHAT, CDR2 FQNNGV. The CDR3 has 15 amino acids. Trimming removed 1 base from V and 7 bases from J; junction bases left unmatched: 7. CDR3 in DNA: TGTGCCAGCAGCTTAGTAGTGGGAGGGCCGAATGAGCAGTTCTTC. Translating gives CASSLVVGGPNEQFF. Together with reference TRBV11-2 and TRBJ2-1, the CDR3 gives the full variable domain: EAGVAQSPRYKIIEKRQSVAFWCNPISGHATLYWYQQILGQGPKLLIQFQNNGVVDDSQLPKDRFSAERLKGVDSTLKIQPAKLEDSAVYLCASSLVVGGPNEQFFGPGTRLTVL.

This chain links TRBV9 with TRBJ1-3, with 8 positions matching TRBD1. Germline assignment: CDR1 SGDLS and CDR2 YYNGEE. The ends lost 3 bases at V and 4 bases at J; junction bases unmatched: 3. The CDR3 is 14 amino acids. The DNA of the CDR3 is TGTGCCAGCAGCGCCGGACAGGGCGGAAACACCATATATTTT. This encodes CASSAGQGGNTIYF.

This chain links TRBV30 with TRBJ1-2, with a possible D match to TRBD1 (6 bases). Germline lookup yields CDR1 GTSNPN and CDR2 SVGIG (reference sequence). The length of the CDR3 is 14 residues. The germline V and J ends were trimmed by 2 bases and 10 bases, with 20 bases remaining between them. This CDR3 is CAWSPAGGAEDYTF. CDR3 DNA: TGTGCCTGGAGTCCCGCGGGGGGGGCAGAGGACTACACCTTC.

The chain carries TRBV6-1 and TRBJ1-2; D ambiguous. V shed 7 bases and J shed 3 bases, with 6 bases lying between them. This CDR3 comprises 11 residues. CDR1 and CDR2 (germline): MNHNS, SASEGT. The CDR3 loop is CASNMYYGYTF. CDR3 DNA: TGTGCCAGCAATATGTACTATGGCTACACCTTC.

This clone was seen just once. The chain couples TRBV29-1 to TRBJ2-5; no clear D. CDR3 length: 13 residues. Germline V gene sequence: CDR1 SQVTM, CDR2 ANQGSEA. V shed 2 bases and J shed 1 base, with 8 bases lying between them. CDR3 protein: CSVEWSVQETQYF. Here the CDR3 DNA reads TGCAGCGTTGAATGGTCAGTCCAAGAGACCCAGTACTTC.

The V gene is TRBV5-1, the J gene TRBJ1-4; 8 bases line up with TRBD1. CDR1 SGHRS and CDR2 YFSETQ come from the germline V gene. V dropped 0 bases and J dropped 7; count of bases not matched to a gene: 2. This CDR3 is 14 amino acids long. The CDR3 bases are TGCGCCAGCAGCTTGGGACAGGGGTTTGAAAAACTGTTTTTT. It specifies CASSLGQGFEKLFF.

The chain employs TRBV5-1 and TRBJ2-7; a weak D match, TRBD1 (6 bases). CDR3 length equals 14 residues. The germline gives CDR1 SGHRS, CDR2 YFSETQ. V was clipped by 3 bases and J by 11 bases, with 21 bases between them. CDR3 amino acids: CASSWTQGSGLEYF. CDR3 DNA sequence: TGCGCCAGCAGCTGGACACAGGGTTCCGGTTTGGAGTACTTC.

This chain links TRBV5-1 with TRBJ1-1; TRBD1 aligns across 8 bases. After removal of 3 bases from V and 11 bases from J, the junction contained 6 bases not matched to a gene. The CDR3 covers 12 residues. Germline V gene sequence: CDR1 SGHRS, CDR2 YFSETQ. In nucleotides, the CDR3 is TGCGCCAGCAGCTCAGGACAGGGTTGGGCTTTCTTT. Its translation: CASSSGQGWAFF.

The rearrangement links TRBV14 to TRBJ2-7; TRBD2 matches at 10 bases. V lost 2 bases and J lost 2; bases outside the gene matches: 3. This CDR3 region has 15 residues. Germline CDR1 SGHDN, CDR2 FVKESK. The CDR3 here is CASSQIAGGPYEQYF. Here the CDR3 DNA reads TGTGCCAGCAGCCAAATAGCGGGAGGACCCTACGAGCAGTACTTC. The full variable domain, with the rest looked up from reference TRBV14 and TRBJ2-7, is EAGVTQFPSHSVIEKGQTVTLRCDPISGHDNLYWYRRVMGKEIKFLLHFVKESKQDESGMPNNRFLAERTGGTYSTLKVQPAELEDSGVYFCASSQIAGGPYEQYFGPGTRLTVT.

This clone was found a few times. The chain carries TRBV21-1 and TRBJ1-1; TRBD1, the table's D call, was not compared with the DNA. TRBV21-1 is given as a pseudogene. The CDR3 loop spans 10 amino acids. In DNA form, the CDR3 reads TGCCCAAGGGGACAGGTTGAAGCTTTCTTT. It specifies CPRGQVEAFF.

A remark on this clone: The junction does not match germline at one end; this may be a read error. V and J are TRBV10-2 and TRBJ2-7; no firm D call. Germline V CDR1 and CDR2: WSHSY, SAAADI. The CDR3 covers 16 residues. CDR3 nucleotides: TGCGCCAGCAGTGAGCCACGTAACCTAGAACGGATGAAAGGAAGCTTC. This gives the protein CASSEPRNLERMKGSF.

This clone was seen just once. The chain uses TRBV29-1 and TRBJ1-4; possibly TRBD1 for D (5 bases). Germline loops: CDR1 SQVTM, CDR2 ANQGSEA. Deletions cut 5 bases from V and 7 bases from J, with 14 bases between. The CDR3 sequence is 13 residues long. The CDR3 DNA is TGCAGCGTTTTTTCTCAGGGAAGTGAAAAACTGTTTTTT. Translating gives CSVFSQGSEKLFF.